Sequencing of this T cell receptor beta chain was carried out in a study of cytomegalovirus exposure and HLA in healthy donors. Study results and caveats: For TCR beta chains, V- and J-gene trimming was later linked to a missense DCLRE1C variant. It was approximately 160 TCR beta chains that were listed as cytomegalovirus-associated.

PCR primers comprised 60 Vbeta and 13 Jbeta primers. Some clones are missing from TCRdb's copy, which holds only in-frame ones; the method was immunoSEQ multiplex PCR. This table has about 190,000 clones, around 82% appearing once. CDR1 and CDR2 from the germline V gene are SGDLS and YYNGEE. The CDR3 loop spans 15 amino acids. With V trimmed by 4 bases and J by 3 bases, 5 bases remained unmatched. With respect to this clone: Its antigen is currently unknown.

This clonotype originated in a boy aged 5-17 years in good health and CMV-seronegative. The specimen sequenced was PBMCs. V is TRBV9 and J is TRBJ2-3; 10 bases align to TRBD2. The CDR3 spells CASSLGLAITDTQYF. Here the CDR3 DNA reads TGTGCCAGCAGCCTGGGACTAGCGATAACAGATACGCAGTATTTT.